This T cell receptor (beta chain) was documented in a study of T cells in Graves' hyperthyroidism and ophthalmopathy. What was amplified from RNA transcripts were TCR beta CDR3 regions. HTBI primers were employed in a first-round RT-PCR of the TCR CDR3. TCRdb called the multiplex PCR reads again in MiXCR, with one record for every CDR3 protein. The data contain roughly 700,000 distinct CDR3 sequences, roughly a third of them seen just once; the ten biggest clones take up around a third. This CDR3 spans 17 amino acids. Germline V lookup: CDR1 SEHNR, CDR2 FQNEAQ (reference sequence). The germline V and J ends were trimmed by 5 bases and 5 bases, with 19 bases remaining between them. This clonotype was recorded many times. When ophthalmopathy did not progress within 18 months, Graves' hyperthyroidism was considered stable.

The receptor's source is a woman between 35 and 50 years old with Graves' hyperthyroidism. Sequencing used blood. The V call is TRBV7-9, the J call TRBJ1-6; perhaps TRBD1 as D (6 bases). CDR3 nucleotides: TGTGCCAGCAGCCCCAGGGGTCTGGGGAATCATAATTCACCCCTCCACTTT. Its protein product is CASSPRGLGNHNSPLHF.